This TCR beta chain was captured by sequencing in a study of blood T cell repertoires in COVID-19. The CDR3 has 15 amino acids. After removal of 3 bases from V and 2 bases from J, the junction contained 6 bases not matched to a gene. Germline V CDR1 and CDR2: LNHDA, SQIVND (reference sequence). In the authors' methods: Estimates of nucleated cell counts were drawn from the amplification of reference gene primers. TCRdb's table, derived via immunoSEQ multiplex PCR, lists solely in-frame clones and lacks some. The DNA was the basis for D and trimming; V, J and clone size are from that table. The sample lists fewer than 70,000 clones, approximately 92% occurring once.

The sequence derives from a woman older than 75 with active COVID-19. The sequenced sample consisted of peripheral blood. The chain combines TRBV19 with TRBJ2-5; 7 bases agree with TRBD2. The CDR3 region is CASSIYLGGQETQYF. The CDR3 bases are TGTGCCAGTAGTATTTATTTGGGGGGGCAAGAGACCCAGTACTTC.